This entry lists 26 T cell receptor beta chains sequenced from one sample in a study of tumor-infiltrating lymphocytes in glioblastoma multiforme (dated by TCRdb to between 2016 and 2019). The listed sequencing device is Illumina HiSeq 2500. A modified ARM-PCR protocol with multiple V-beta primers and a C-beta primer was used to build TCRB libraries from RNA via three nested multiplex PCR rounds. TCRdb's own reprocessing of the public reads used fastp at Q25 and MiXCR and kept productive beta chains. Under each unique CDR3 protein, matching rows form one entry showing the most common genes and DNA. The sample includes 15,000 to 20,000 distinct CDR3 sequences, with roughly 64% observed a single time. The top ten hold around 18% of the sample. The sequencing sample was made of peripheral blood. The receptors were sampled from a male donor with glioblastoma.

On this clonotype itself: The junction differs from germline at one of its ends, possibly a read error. For the CDR3, the DNA is TGTACCAGCAGCTCGCTGGGGAGTCGCTCCTACGAGCAGTACTTC. Translating it yields CTSSSLGSRSYEQYF. The V and J genes are TRBV5-4 and TRBJ2-7, with D perhaps matching TRBD2 (5 bases). There are 15 residues in the CDR3. The germline gives CDR1 SGHNT, CDR2 YYREEE (reference sequence).

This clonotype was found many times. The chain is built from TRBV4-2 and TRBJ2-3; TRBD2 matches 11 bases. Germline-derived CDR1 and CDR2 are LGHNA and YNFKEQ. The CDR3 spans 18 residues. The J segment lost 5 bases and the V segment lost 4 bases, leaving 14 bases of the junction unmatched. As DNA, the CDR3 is TGTGCCAGCAGCCTGGGGACTAGCGGAGCGGGGAGGGGAGATACGCAGTATTTT. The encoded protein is CASSLGTSGAGRGDTQYF.

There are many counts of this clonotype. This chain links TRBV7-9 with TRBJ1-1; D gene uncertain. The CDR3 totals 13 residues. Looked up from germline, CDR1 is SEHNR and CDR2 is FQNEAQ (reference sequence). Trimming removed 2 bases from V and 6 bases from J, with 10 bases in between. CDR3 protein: CASSLFLGAEAFF. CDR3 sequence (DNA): TGTGCCAGCAGCTTATTCTTGGGCGCTGAAGCTTTCTTT.

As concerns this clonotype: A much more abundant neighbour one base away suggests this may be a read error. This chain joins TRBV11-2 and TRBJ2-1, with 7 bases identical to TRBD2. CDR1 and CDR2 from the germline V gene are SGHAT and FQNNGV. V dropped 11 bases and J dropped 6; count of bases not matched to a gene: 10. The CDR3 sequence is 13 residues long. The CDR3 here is CAWSHGTTNEQFF. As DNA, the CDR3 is TGTGCCTGGAGCCACGGGACTACCAATGAGCAGTTCTTC.

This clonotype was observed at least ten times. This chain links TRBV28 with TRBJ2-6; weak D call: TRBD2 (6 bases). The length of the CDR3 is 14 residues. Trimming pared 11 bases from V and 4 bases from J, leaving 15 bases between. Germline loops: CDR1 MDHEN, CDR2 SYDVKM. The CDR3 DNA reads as TGTGCCGGGTCGGGGGACGCCGGGGCCAACGTCCTGACTTTC. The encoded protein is CAGSGDAGANVLTF. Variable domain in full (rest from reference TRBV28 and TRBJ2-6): DVKVTQSSRYLVKRTGEKVFLECVQDMDHENMFWYRQDPGLGLRLIYFSYDVKMKEKGDIPEGYSVSREKKERFSLILESASTNQTSMYLCAGSGDAGANVLTFGAGSRLTVL.

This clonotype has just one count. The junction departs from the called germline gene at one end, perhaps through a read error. This CDR3 is CASSALGRPQNTEAGF. The CDR3 nucleotides read TGTGCCAGCAGTGCCCTCGGGAGACCGCAGAACACTGAAGCTGGCTTT. This chain joins TRBV28 and TRBJ1-1; D is unclear. Germline CDR1 MDHEN, CDR2 SYDVKM. The CDR3 spans 16 residues.

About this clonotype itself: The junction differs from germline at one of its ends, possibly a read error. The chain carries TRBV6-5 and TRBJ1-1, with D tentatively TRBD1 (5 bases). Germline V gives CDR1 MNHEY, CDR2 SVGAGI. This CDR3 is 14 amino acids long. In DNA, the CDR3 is TGTGTCAGCAGTACTACCGGGACGAACACTGAAGCTTTCTTT. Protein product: CVSSTTGTNTEAFF.

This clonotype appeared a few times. The DNA of the CDR3 is TGTGCCAGCAGGAACAGGGGACGATACTATGGCTACACCTTC. Its protein product is CASRNRGRYYGYTF. This chain joins TRBV7-2 and TRBJ1-2; 7 bases are a match to TRBD1. J lost 3 bases, V lost 6 bases, and 7 bases had no gene match. The CDR3 runs to 14 residues. CDR1 is SGHTA, CDR2 FQGNSA, per germline.

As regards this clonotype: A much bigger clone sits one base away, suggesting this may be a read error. The CDR3 loop is CACGNSGQGSLHF. CDR3 bases: TGTGCCTGCGGGAATTCGGGACAGGGAAGTTTGCACTTC. The chain combines TRBV6-6 with TRBJ2-4, with TRBD1 matching over 9 bases. The CDR3 length is 13 residues. Germline V gene data show CDR1 as MNHNY and CDR2 as SVGAGI (reference sequence).

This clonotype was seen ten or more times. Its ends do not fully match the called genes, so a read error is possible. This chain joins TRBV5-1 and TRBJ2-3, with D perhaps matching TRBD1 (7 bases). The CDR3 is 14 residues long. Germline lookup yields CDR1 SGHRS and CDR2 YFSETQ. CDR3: CASSYAGQRKAQDF. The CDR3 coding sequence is TGCGCCAGCAGTTATGCGGGACAGCGTAAGGCACAGGATTTT.

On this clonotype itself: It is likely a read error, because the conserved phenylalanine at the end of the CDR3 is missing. CDR3 DNA: TGTGCCAGCAGCTTAGTTCCGGGATCCTACGAGCAGTACCTC. Translation gives CASSLVPGSYEQYL. The chain recombines TRBV11-2 with TRBJ2-7, with D perhaps TRBD2 (5 bases). The length of the CDR3 is 14 residues. Germline V gives CDR1 SGHAT, CDR2 FQNNGV. V lost 1 base and J lost 1, with 8 bases in between.

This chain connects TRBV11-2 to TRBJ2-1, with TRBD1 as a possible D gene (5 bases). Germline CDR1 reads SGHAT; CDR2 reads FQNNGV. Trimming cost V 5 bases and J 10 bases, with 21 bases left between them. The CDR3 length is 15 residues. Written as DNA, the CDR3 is TGTGCCAGCAGCCGTCGTTATGCTGGGGCAGGGGAGCAGTTCTTC. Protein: CASSRRYAGAGEQFF. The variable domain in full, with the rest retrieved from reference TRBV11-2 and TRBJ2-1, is EAGVAQSPRYKIIEKRQSVAFWCNPISGHATLYWYQQILGQGPKLLIQFQNNGVVDDSQLPKDRFSAERLKGVDSTLKIQPAKLEDSAVYLCASSRRYAGAGEQFFGPGTRLTVL.

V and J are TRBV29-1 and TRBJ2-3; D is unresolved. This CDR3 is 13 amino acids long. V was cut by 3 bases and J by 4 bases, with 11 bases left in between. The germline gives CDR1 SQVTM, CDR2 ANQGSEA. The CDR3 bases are TGCAGCGTTGACAGTCCAAGCGCAGATACGCAGTATTTT. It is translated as CSVDSPSADTQYF.

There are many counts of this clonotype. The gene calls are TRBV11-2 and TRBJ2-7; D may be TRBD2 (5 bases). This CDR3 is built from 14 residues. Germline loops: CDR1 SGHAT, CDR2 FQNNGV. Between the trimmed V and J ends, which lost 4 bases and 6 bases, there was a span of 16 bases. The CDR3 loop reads CASSSYGVAPEQYF. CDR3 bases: TGTGCCAGCAGCTCCTACGGGGTGGCCCCCGAGCAGTACTTC.

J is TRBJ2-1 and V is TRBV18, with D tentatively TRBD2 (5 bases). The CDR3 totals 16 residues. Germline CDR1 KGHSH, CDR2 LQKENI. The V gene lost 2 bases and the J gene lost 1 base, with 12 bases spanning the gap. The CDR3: CASSPFEGGSYNEQFF. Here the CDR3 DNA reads TGTGCCAGCTCACCATTCGAAGGAGGATCCTACAATGAGCAGTTCTTC.

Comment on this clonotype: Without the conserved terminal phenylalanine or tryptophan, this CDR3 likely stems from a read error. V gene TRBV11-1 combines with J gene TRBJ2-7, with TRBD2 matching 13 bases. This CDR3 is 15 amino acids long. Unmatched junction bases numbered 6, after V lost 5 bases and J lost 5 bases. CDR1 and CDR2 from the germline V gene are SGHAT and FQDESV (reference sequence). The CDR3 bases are TGTGCCAGCAGCAGGACTAGCGGGAGTGTCAACGAGCAGTACATC. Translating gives CASSRTSGSVNEQYI.

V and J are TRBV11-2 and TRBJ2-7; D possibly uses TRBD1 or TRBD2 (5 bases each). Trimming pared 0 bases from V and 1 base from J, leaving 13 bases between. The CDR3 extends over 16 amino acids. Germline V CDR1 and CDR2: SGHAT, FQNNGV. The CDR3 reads CASSLDGTSASYEQYF. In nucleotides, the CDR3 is TGTGCCAGCAGCTTAGATGGGACCAGCGCATCCTACGAGCAGTACTTC.

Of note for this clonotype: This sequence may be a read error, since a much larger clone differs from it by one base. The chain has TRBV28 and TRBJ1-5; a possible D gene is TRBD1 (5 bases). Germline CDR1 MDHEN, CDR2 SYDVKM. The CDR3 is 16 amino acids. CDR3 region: CASSLPSGGSDQPQHF. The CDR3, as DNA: TGTGCCAGCAGTTTACCCTCCGGGGGTAGCGATCAGCCCCAGCATTTT.

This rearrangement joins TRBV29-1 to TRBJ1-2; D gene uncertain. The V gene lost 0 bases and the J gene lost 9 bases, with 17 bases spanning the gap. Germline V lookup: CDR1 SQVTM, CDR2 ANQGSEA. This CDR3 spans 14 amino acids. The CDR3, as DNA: TGCAGCGTTGAAGACCCCCGACATTTGCCTTGCTACACCTTC. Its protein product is CSVEDPRHLPCYTF.

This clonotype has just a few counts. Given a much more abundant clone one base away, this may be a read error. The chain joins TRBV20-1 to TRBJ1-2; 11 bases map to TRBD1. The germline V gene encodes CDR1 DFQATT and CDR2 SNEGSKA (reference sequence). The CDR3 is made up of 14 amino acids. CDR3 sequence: CSASRDRGGYDYTF. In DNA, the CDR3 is TGCAGTGCCAGCCGGGACAGGGGGGGGTATGACTACACCTTC.

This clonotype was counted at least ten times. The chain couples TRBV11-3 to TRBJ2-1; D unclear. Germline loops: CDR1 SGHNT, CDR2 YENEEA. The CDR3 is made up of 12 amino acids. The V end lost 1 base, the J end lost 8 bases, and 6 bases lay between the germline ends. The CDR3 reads CASSLVPDEQFF. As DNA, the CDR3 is TGTGCCAGCAGCTTAGTTCCCGATGAGCAGTTCTTC.

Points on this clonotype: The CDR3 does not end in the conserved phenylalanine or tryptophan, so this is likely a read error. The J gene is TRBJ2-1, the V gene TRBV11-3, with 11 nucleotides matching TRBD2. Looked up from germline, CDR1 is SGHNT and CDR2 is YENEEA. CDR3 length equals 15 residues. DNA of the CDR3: TGTGACAGCAGCCTCCTAGCGGGAGGAGCCAATGAGCAGTTCCTC. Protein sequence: CDSSLLAGGANEQFL.

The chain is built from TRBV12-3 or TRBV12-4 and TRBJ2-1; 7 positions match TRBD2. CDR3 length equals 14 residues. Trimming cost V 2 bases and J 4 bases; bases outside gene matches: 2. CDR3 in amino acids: CASSLLADYNEQFF. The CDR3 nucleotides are TGTGCCAGCAGTTTACTAGCGGATTACAATGAGCAGTTCTTC.

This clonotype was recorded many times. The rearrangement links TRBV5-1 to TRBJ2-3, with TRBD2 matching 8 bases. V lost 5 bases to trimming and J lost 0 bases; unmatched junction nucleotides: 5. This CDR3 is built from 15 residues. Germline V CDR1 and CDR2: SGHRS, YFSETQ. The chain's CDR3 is CASRSRLASTDTQYF. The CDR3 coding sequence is TGCGCCAGCAGGAGCCGACTAGCGAGCACAGATACGCAGTATTTT. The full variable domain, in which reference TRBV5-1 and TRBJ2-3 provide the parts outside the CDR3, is KAGVTQTPRYLIKTRGQQVTLSCSPISGHRSVSWYQQTPGQGLQFLFEYFSETQRNKGNFPGRFSGRQFSNSRSEMNVSTLELGDSALYLCASRSRLASTDTQYFGPGTRLTVL.

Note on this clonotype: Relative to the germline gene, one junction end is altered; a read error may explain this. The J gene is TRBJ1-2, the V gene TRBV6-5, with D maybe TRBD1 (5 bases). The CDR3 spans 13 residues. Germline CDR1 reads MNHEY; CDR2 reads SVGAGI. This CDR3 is CASSHPMTDGCTF. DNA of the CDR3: TGTGCCAGCAGCCACCCCATGACAGATGGCTGCACCTTC.

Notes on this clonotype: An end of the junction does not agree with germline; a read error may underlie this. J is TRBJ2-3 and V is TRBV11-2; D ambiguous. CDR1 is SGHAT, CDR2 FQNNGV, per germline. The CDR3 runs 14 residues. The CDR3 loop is CASSLIQIAATRYF. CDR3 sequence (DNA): TGTGCCAGCAGCTTAATACAAATCGCAGCTACGCGGTATTTT. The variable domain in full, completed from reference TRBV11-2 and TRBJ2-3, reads EAGVAQSPRYKIIEKRQSVAFWCNPISGHATLYWYQQILGQGPKLLIQFQNNGVVDDSQLPKDRFSAERLKGVDSTLKIQPAKLEDSAVYLCASSLIQIAATRYFGPGTRLTVL.